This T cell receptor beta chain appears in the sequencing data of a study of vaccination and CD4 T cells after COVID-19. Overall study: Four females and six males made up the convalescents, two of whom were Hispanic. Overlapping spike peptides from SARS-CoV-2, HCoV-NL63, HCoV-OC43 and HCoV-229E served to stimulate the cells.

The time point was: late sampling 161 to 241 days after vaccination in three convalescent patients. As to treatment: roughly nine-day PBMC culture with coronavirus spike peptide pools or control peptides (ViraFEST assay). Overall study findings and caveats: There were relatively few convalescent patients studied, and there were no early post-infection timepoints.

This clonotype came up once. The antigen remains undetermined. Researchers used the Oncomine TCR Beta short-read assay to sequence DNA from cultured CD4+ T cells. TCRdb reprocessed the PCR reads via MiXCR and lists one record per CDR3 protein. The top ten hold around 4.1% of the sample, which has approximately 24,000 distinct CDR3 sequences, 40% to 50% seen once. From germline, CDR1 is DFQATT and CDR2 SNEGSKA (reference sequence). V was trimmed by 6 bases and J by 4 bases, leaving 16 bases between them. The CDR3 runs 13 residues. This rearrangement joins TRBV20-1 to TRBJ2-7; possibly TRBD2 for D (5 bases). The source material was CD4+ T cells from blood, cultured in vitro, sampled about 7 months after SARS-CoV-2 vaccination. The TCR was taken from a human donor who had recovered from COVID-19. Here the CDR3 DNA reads TGCAGTGCGCGGGCCAACCTACCATACGAGCAGTACTTC. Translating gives CSARANLPYEQYF.